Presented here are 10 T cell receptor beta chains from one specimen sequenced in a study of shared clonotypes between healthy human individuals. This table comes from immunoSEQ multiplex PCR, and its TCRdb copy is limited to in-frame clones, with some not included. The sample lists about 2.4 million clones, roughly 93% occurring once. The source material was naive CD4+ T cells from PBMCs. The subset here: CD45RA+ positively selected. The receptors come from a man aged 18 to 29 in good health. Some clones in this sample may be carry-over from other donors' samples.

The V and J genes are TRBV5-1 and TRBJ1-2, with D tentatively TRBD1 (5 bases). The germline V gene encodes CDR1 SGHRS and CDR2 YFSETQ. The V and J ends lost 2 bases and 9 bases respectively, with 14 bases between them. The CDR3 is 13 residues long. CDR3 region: CASSLGSGSSYTF. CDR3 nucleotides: TGCGCCAGCAGCTTAGGATCAGGGTCTAGCTACACCTTC.

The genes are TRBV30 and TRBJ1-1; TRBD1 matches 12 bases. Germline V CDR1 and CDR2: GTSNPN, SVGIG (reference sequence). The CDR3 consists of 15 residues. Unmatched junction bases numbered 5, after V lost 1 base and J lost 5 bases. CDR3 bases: TGTGCCTGGAGTGGGGACAGGGGGCTTAAAACTGAAGCTTTCTTT. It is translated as CAWSGDRGLKTEAFF.

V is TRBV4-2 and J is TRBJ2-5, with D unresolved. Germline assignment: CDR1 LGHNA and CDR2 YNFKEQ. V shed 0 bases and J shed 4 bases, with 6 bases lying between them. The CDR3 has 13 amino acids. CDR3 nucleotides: TGTGCCAGCAGCCAAGAAGTAGGAGAGACCCAGTACTTC. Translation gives CASSQEVGETQYF.

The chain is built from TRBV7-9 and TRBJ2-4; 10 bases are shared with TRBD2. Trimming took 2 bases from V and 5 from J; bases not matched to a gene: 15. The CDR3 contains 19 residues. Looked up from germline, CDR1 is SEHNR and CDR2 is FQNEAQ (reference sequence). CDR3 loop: CASSLMLAGEGVLENIQYF. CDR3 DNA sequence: TGTGCCAGCAGCTTAATGCTAGCGGGAGAAGGGGTATTGGAAAACATTCAGTACTTC.

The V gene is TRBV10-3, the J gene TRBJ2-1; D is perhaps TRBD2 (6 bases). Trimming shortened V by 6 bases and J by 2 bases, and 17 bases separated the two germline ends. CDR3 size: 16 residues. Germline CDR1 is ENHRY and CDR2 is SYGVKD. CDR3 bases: TGTGCCATCAGGACCTCCTTAGCGGATACCTACAATGAGCAGTTCTTC. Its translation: CAIRTSLADTYNEQFF.

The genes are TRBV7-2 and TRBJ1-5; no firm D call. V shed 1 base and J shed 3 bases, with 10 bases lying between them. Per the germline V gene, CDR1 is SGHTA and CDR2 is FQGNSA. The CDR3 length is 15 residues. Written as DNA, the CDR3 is TGTGCCAGCAGCTTAGTGAGTCGCGCCAATCAGCCCCAGCATTTT. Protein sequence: CASSLVSRANQPQHF.

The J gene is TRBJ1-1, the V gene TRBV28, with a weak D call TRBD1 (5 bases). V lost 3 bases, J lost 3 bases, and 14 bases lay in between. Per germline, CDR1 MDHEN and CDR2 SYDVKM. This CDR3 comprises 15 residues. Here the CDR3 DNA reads TGTGCCAGCAGTTTGGGAGGGGCCTTAGACACTGAAGCTTTCTTT. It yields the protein CASSLGGALDTEAFF.

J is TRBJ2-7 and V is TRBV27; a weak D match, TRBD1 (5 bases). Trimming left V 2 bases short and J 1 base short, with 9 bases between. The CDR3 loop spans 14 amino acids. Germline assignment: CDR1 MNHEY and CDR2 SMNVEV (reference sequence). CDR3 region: CASSLRAGSYEQYF. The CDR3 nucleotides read TGTGCCAGCAGTTTACGAGCAGGGTCCTACGAGCAGTACTTC.

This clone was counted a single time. Here the CDR3 reads CASRYPGGMGNQPQHF. CDR3 nucleotide sequence: TGTGCCAGCAGGTACCCAGGGGGCATGGGCAATCAGCCCCAGCATTTT. The rearrangement joins TRBV28 to TRBJ1-5, with TRBD1 matching 8 bases. J gave up 2 bases and V 6 bases, and 9 bases lay outside the gene matches. Germline CDR1 reads MDHEN; CDR2 reads SYDVKM. The CDR3 covers 16 residues.

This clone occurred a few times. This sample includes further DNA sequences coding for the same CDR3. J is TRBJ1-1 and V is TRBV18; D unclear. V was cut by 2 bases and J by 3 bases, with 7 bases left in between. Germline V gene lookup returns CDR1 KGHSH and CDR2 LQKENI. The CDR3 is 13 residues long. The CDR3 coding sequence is TGTGCCAGCTCACCAGGAAGGGACACTGAAGCTTTCTTT. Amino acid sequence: CASSPGRDTEAFF.